This T cell receptor (beta chain) was identified during a study of blood T cell repertoires in COVID-19. This clone was seen once. The CDR3 is 17 amino acids. The germline V and J ends were trimmed by 5 bases and 2 bases, with 21 bases remaining between them. CDR1 and CDR2 (germline): SEHNR, FQNEAQ (reference sequence). Using immunoSEQ multiplex PCR, the repertoire was profiled, and TCRdb retains in-frame clones only, with some absent. Among some 120,000 clones listed, 70% to 90% were seen once. V and J are TRBV7-9 and TRBJ2-5; a weak D match, TRBD2 (6 bases). This clonotype was sampled from a woman older than 75 with acute or convalescent COVID-19. The sequencing input was peripheral blood. CDR3: CASSPGRGSEVQETQYF. In DNA, the CDR3 is TGTGCCAGCAGCCCAGGGCGGGGTTCGGAGGTACAAGAGACCCAGTACTTC.